This T cell receptor beta chain was sequenced in a study of blood T cell repertoires in COVID-19. Study information: Material from acute and convalescent COVID-19 was sourced from the United States, Italy and Spain. T cells, B-cell-depleted T cells, or PBMCs provided the cDNA or gDNA that served as material.

The CDR3 extends over 14 amino acids. Germline assignment: CDR1 MNHEY and CDR2 SMNVEV (reference sequence). V lost 5 bases, J lost 0 bases, and 5 bases lay in between. Original analysis: Amplification from reference gene primers served as the basis for estimated nucleated cell counts. TCRdb's copy holds only in-frame clones and misses some; the assay was immunoSEQ multiplex PCR. D and trimming come from the DNA, and the V and J calls and clone size come from that table. This sample has more than 85,000 clones, with roughly 80% found just once. This clone was seen a single time. The sample comprised peripheral blood. The rearrangement links TRBV27 to TRBJ2-6; D gene unclear. The origin of this receptor is a woman in her seventies with acute or convalescent COVID-19. The CDR3, as DNA: TGTGCCAGCAGTGTTCTCTCTGGGGCCAACGTCCTGACTTTC. This sequence encodes CASSVLSGANVLTF. Using reference TRBV27 and TRBJ2-6 for the parts outside the CDR3, the full variable domain is EAQVTQNPRYLITVTGKKLTVTCSQNMNHEYMSWYRQDPGLGLRQIYYSMNVEVTDKGDVPEGYKVSRKEKRNFPLILESPSPNQTSLYFCASSVLSGANVLTFGAGSRLTVL.